This record looks at one TCR beta chain sequence and its context. Its target is not known. The data were taken from a study of CD8 T cells in ankylosing spondylitis. Study results and caveats: Disease-linked clones reportedly showed significant enrichment in matched ankylosing spondylitis synovial fluid. About 8 highly homologous variants made up a TCR beta motif, and this motif appeared characteristic of ankylosing spondylitis blood. Several of the motif variants were reported before in synovial fluid and blood from reactive arthritis.

5'-RACE, quantitative and with molecular barcodes, yielded the TCR beta libraries. TCRdb re-analysed the 5' RACE reads in MiXCR, keeping a single row per CDR3 protein. The sample shows over 600,000 distinct CDR3 sequences, roughly 19% of them seen only once. CDR3 length: 14 amino acids. V lost 8 bases and J lost 2; bases outside the gene matches: 6. Germline lookup yields CDR1 MNHNS and CDR2 SASEGT. The clonotype was recovered from a male donor with ankylosing spondylitis. Source material: blood, either unsorted or a sorted T cell fraction (not recorded which). J is TRBJ2-1 and V is TRBV6-1; the match to TRBD2 covers 7 bases. The CDR3 is CASGSGTTYNEQFF. CDR3 nucleotides: TGTGCCAGCGGGTCCGGGACTACCTACAATGAGCAGTTCTTC.